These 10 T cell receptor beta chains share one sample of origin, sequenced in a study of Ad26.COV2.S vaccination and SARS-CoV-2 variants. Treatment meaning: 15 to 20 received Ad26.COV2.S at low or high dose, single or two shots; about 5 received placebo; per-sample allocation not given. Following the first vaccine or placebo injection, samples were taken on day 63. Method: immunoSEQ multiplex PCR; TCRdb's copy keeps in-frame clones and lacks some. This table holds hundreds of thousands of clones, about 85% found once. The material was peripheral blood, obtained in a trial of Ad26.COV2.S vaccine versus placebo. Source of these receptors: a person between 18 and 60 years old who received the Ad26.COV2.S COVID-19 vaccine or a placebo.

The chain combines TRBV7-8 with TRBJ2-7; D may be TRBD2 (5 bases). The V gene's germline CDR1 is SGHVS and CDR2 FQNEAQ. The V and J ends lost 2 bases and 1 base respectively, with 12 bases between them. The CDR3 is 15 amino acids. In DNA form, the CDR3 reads TGTGCCAGCAGCTTATCGCGGGTTGAATCCTACGAGCAGTACTTC. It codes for CASSLSRVESYEQYF.

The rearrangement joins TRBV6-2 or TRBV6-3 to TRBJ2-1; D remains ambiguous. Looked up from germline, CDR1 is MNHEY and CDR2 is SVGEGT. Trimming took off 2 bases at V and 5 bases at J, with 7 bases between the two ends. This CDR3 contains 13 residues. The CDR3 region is CASSYPRNNEQFF. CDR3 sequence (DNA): TGTGCCAGCAGTTACCCTAGAAACAATGAGCAGTTCTTC.

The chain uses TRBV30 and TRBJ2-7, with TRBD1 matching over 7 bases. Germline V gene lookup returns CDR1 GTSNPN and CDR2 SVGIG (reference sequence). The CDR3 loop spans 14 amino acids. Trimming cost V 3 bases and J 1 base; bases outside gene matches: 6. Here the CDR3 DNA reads TGTGCCTGGAGCGTGGACAGGATGTCCTACGAGCAGTACTTC. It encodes CAWSVDRMSYEQYF.

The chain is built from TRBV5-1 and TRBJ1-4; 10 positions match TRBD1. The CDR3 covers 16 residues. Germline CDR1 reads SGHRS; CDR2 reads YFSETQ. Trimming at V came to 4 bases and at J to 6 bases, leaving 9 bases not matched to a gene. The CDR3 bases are TGCGCCAGCAGCCCACGACAGGGGGCGGTTGATGAAAAACTGTTTTTT. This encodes CASSPRQGAVDEKLFF. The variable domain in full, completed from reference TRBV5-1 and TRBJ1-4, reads KAGVTQTPRYLIKTRGQQVTLSCSPISGHRSVSWYQQTPGQGLQFLFEYFSETQRNKGNFPGRFSGRQFSNSRSEMNVSTLELGDSALYLCASSPRQGAVDEKLFFGSGTQLSVL.

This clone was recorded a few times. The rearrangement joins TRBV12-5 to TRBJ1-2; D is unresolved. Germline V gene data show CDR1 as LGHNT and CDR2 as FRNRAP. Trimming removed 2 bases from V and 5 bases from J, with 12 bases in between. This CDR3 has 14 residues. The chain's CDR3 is CASGLWGSYYGYTF. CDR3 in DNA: TGTGCTAGTGGTTTGTGGGGTTCTTATTATGGCTACACCTTC.

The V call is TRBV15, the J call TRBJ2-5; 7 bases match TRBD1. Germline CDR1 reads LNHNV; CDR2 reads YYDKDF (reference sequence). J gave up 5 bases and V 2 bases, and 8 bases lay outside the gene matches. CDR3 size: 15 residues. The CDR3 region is CATSRTLTGKETQYF. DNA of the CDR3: TGTGCCACCAGCAGAACTCTGACAGGGAAGGAGACCCAGTACTTC.

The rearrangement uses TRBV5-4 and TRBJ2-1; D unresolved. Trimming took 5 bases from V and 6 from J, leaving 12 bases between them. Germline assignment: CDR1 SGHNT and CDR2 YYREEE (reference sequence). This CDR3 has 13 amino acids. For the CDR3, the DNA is TGTGCCAGCAGTTCGGAGTGGGGCAATGAGCAGTTCTTC. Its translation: CASSSEWGNEQFF.

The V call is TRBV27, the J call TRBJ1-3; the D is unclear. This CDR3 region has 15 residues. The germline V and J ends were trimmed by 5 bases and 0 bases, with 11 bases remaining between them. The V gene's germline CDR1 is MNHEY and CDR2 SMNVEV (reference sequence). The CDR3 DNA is TGTGCCAGCAGTCTACCCGGGAGCTCTGGAAACACCATATATTTT. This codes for CASSLPGSSGNTIYF.

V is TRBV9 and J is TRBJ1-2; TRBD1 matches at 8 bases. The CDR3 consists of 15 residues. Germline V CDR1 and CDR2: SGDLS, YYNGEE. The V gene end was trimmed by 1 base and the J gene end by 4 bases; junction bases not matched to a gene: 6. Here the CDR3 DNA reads TGTGCCAGCAGCGTAAACCACAGGGGGTCCTATGGCTACACCTTC. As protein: CASSVNHRGSYGYTF.

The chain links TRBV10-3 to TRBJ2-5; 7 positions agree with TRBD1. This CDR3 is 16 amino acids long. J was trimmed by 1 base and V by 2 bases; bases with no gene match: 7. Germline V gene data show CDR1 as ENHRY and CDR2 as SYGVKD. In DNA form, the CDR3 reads TGTGCCATCAGTGAGGCCGCTGCAGGGGGCCAAGAGACCCAGTACTTC. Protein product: CAISEAAAGGQETQYF.